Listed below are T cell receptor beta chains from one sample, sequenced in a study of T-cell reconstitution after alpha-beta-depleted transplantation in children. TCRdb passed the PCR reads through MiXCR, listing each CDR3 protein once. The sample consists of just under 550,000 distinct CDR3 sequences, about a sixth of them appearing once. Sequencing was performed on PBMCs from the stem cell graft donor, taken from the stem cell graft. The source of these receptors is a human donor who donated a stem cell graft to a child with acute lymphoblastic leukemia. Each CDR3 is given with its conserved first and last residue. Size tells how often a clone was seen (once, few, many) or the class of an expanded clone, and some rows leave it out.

CSANPTGAANEKLFF	TRBJ1-4	-	TRBV20-1
CASSSGLAGVNLETQYF	TRBJ2-5	once	TRBV5-1
CASSSGTYGYTF	TRBJ1-2	few	TRBV7-9
CASSKDRLNEKLFF	TRBJ1-4	-	TRBV5-1
CASSERLAGELDTQYF	TRBJ2-3	many	TRBV9
CASISGANTGELFF	TRBJ2-2	-	TRBV5-6
CASSQGGTGANEQFF	TRBJ2-1	-	TRBV4-1
CASSTTSDSYEQYF	TRBJ2-7	-	TRBV5-1
CASSPTSYSNQPQHF	TRBJ1-5	-	TRBV3-1
CSARDRVASYEQYF	TRBJ2-7	few	TRBV20-1
CASSRSGSNDYEQYF	TRBJ2-7	few	TRBV5-1
CAIQGQGNYGYTF	TRBJ1-2	-	TRBV24-1
CASSIRDRGRDEQYF	TRBJ2-7	-	TRBV21-1
CSVAWHLAGETRTDTQYF	TRBJ2-3	few	TRBV29-1
CSARQVAHRGYTF	TRBJ1-2	few	TRBV20-1
CASNLAGDRWFF	TRBJ2-1	many	TRBV5-1
CASSLAPVSDTEAFF	TRBJ1-1	few	TRBV5-1
CASSQSDRSSTDTQYF	TRBJ2-3	-	TRBV23-1
CASSQVRQGYEQYF	TRBJ2-7	-	TRBV4-1
CASSLPLVAGQETQYF	TRBJ2-5	few	TRBV7-9
CATSPSGRGEQYF	TRBJ2-7	-	TRBV15
CRLGGPDTEAFF	TRBJ1-1	-	TRBV20-1
CASSRVGVNYGYTF	TRBJ1-2	-	TRBV14
CASSSGLAGEEQYF	TRBJ2-7	many	TRBV5-1
CASSRRAGGTPTNEKLFF	TRBJ1-4	-	TRBV6-1
CSAPPGLASDTQYF	TRBJ2-3	few	TRBV20-1
CASSMPGLARYGELFF	TRBJ2-2	-	TRBV5-8
CASSKENCRRGTRAEETQYF	TRBJ2-5	-	TRBV21-1
CASSWTGGNYEQYF	TRBJ2-7	few	TRBV28
CSVKTGTSLAGNNEQFF	TRBJ2-1	-	TRBV29-1
CASSIRDGGYEQYF	TRBJ2-7	-	TRBV19
CSARDLAREVGELFF	TRBJ2-2	few	TRBV20-1
CASSLILTDTGDNEQFF	TRBJ2-1	many	TRBV5-1
CTARVLAGRNTGELFF	TRBJ2-2	-	TRBV20-1
CASTFWAGELFF	TRBJ2-2	-	TRBV7-2
CASSPTGTGNNEKLFF	TRBJ1-4	-	TRBV6-2/TRBV6-3
CASSLEQAYEQYF	TRBJ2-7	-	TRBV5-1
CASRYEGSYNEQFF	TRBJ2-1	few	TRBV12-3/TRBV12-4
CSARGTSGSPAYNEQFF	TRBJ2-1	-	TRBV20-1
CSASSGQGDTDTQYF	TRBJ2-3	few	TRBV20-1